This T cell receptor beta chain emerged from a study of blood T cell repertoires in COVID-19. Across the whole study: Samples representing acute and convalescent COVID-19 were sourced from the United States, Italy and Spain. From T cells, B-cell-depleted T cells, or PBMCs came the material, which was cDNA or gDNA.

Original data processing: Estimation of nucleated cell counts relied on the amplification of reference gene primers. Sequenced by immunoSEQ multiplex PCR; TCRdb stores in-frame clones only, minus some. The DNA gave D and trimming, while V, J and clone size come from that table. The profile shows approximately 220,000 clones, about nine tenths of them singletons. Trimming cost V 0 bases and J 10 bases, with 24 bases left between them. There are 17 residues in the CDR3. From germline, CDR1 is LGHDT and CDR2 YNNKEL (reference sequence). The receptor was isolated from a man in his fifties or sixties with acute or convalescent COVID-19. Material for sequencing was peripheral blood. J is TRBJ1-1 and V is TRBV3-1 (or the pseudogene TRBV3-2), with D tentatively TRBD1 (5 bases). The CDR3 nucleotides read TGTGCCAGCAGCCAAGATAACGTTGGGGGACTCGTCGGAGGAGCTTTCTTT. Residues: CASSQDNVGGLVGGAFF.